This T cell receptor beta chain comes out of a study of blood T cells in healthy people across ages. Study-wide results and limits: Estimates drawn from one million T cells were deemed to understate diversity. Long-lived and aged donors differed, with more naive CD4+ cells and higher diversity in the long-lived.

It was with a sample-barcoded 5' primer and a J-beta primer mix that a second PCR of about 6 to 12 cycles was run. TCRdb ran MiXCR on the 5' RACE reads and lists one entry per CDR3 protein. This table holds about 1 million distinct CDR3 sequences, 45% found once. Donors gave roughly 10 milliliters of peripheral blood apiece. As to this clonotype: Its matching antigen is unknown.

V lost 0 bases, J lost 2 bases, and 8 bases stayed unmatched. Germline CDR1 and CDR2: DFQATT and SNEGSKA (reference sequence). This CDR3 contains 16 residues. The sequence was obtained from a woman aged 55-69 years in good health. The chain couples TRBV20-1 to TRBJ2-3; 7 positions match TRBD2. The specimen was blood. CDR3: CSARDPASGLTDTQYF. In nucleotides, the CDR3 is TGCAGTGCTAGAGATCCGGCTAGCGGCCTCACAGATACGCAGTATTTT.